The rows below give T cell receptor beta chains drawn from one sample of a study of shared clonotypes between healthy human individuals. The repertoire was sequenced with immunoSEQ multiplex PCR; TCRdb's copy has only in-frame clones and lacks some. The sample includes 550,000 to 750,000 clones, around 95% seen only once; the top ten take around 0.11%. Sequencing was carried out using naive CD8+ T cells sorted from blood. The receptors here all came from a woman in her 30s in good health. The CDR3 runs from the conserved cysteine through the conserved F or W. A D gene is named only where the DNA matches it firmly. Only part of the rows carry a size: once, few, many, or a class if the clone is expanded.

d_gene,j_gene,v_gene,abundance,CDR3aa,CDR3nt
.,TRBJ1-1,TRBV27,.,CASRPQGNTEAFF,TGTGCCAGCAGGCCCCAGGGGAACACTGAAGCTTTCTTT
.,TRBJ2-2,TRBV7-9,.,CASSLILGSGELFF,TGTGCCAGCAGCTTAATTCTGGGGAGCGGGGAGCTGTTTTTT
TRBD1,TRBJ1-1,TRBV27,.,CASSFGTEDTEAFF,TGTGCCAGCAGTTTCGGGACAGAGGACACTGAAGCTTTCTTT
.,TRBJ2-1,TRBV9,.,CASSVAGDEQFF,TGTGCCAGCAGCGTAGCGGGAGATGAGCAGTTCTTC
TRBD1,TRBJ2-1,TRBV14,.,CASGQGAVHEQFF,TGTGCCAGCGGACAGGGGGCCGTACATGAGCAGTTCTTC
TRBD2,TRBJ2-7,TRBV2,.,CASSEGLAGVGYEQYF,TGTGCCAGCAGTGAGGGACTAGCGGGAGTTGGCTACGAGCAGTACTTC
TRBD1,TRBJ2-3,TRBV27,few,CASRHGTGWTQYF,TGTGCCAGCAGACATGGGACAGGATGGACGCAGTATTTT
TRBD2,TRBJ2-7,TRBV2,.,CASSEAGWTSGTYEQYF,TGTGCCAGCAGTGAAGCTGGATGGACTAGCGGGACCTACGAGCAGTACTTC
TRBD2,TRBJ2-7,TRBV28,.,CASSSGREFPYEQYF,TGTGCCAGCAGCTCGGGGAGGGAGTTCCCCTACGAGCAGTACTTC
.,TRBJ2-3,TRBV9,.,CASSGLSQDTQYF,TGTGCCAGCAGCGGGCTTAGTCAAGATACGCAGTATTTT
.,TRBJ2-7,TRBV7-8,.,CASSLGGRVEQYF,TGTGCCAGCAGCTTGGGGGGAAGGGTCGAGCAGTACTTC
.,TRBJ2-3,TRBV11-2,.,CASSPPQFGTDTQYF,TGTGCCAGCAGCCCCCCCCAGTTCGGCACAGATACGCAGTATTTT
.,TRBJ2-1,TRBV11-2,.,CASSLDHSRGEQFF,TGTGCCAGCAGCTTAGATCATAGCCGTGGTGAGCAGTTCTTC
TRBD2,TRBJ2-7,TRBV6-5,.,CASSYSASGSYEQYF,TGTGCCAGCAGTTACTCAGCTAGCGGGAGCTACGAGCAGTACTTC
.,TRBJ2-7,TRBV5-5,.,CASSGDLSAYEQYF,TGTGCCAGCAGCGGCGACTTATCGGCTTACGAGCAGTACTTC
.,TRBJ1-1,TRBV27,.,CASSSRTANTEAFF,TGTGCCAGCAGTTCCCGGACAGCGAACACTGAAGCTTTCTTT
TRBD2,TRBJ2-7,TRBV9,.,CASSVVSGSGEQYF,TGTGCCAGCAGCGTAGTTAGCGGGAGTGGCGAGCAGTACTTC
.,TRBJ1-3,TRBV2,once,CASSESGDSGNTIYF,TGTGCCAGCAGTGAATCCGGAGACTCAGGAAACACCATATATTTT
.,TRBJ1-4,TRBV28,.,CASSTRWEKLFF,TGTGCCAGCAGTACTCGATGGGAAAAACTGTTTTTT
TRBD2,TRBJ2-3,TRBV7-9,.,CASSPPLAGTPDTQYF,TGTGCCAGCAGCCCACCACTAGCGGGGACACCAGATACGCAGTATTTT
.,TRBJ1-1,TRBV28,.,CASSFRRGSPEAFF,TGTGCCAGCAGTTTTAGAAGGGGATCTCCTGAAGCTTTCTTT
.,TRBJ2-2,TRBV9,.,CASSVGASNTGELFF,TGTGCCAGCAGCGTAGGGGCATCGAACACCGGGGAGCTGTTTTTT
TRBD1,TRBJ2-5,TRBV19,.,CASSIDLETGGRETQYF,TGTGCCAGTAGTATAGACCTGGAGACAGGGGGGCGTGAGACCCAGTACTTC
.,TRBJ1-6,TRBV4-1,.,CASSQEANYNSPLHF,TGCGCCAGCAGCCAAGAAGCAAACTATAATTCACCCCTCCACTTT
.,TRBJ1-2,TRBV9,.,CASSASAYGYTF,TGTGCCAGCAGCGCTAGCGCTTATGGCTACACCTTC
.,TRBJ2-1,TRBV14,.,CASSQDLGPLLHNEQFF,TGTGCCAGCAGCCAAGATCTGGGGCCCCTACTTCACAATGAGCAGTTCTTC
TRBD1,TRBJ1-2,TRBV9,.,CASSSYRGLSDGYTF,TGTGCCAGCAGCTCCTACAGGGGGCTGTCGGATGGCTACACCTTC
.,TRBJ2-2,TRBV27,.,CASSFFNTGELFF,TGTGCCAGCAGTTTCTTTAACACCGGGGAGCTGTTTTTT
.,TRBJ1-2,TRBV4-2,.,CASSQENSSGGYTF,TGTGCCAGCAGCCAAGAGAATAGTTCAGGTGGCTACACCTTC
.,TRBJ2-7,TRBV10-3,.,CAISEGGSAYEQYF,TGTGCCATCAGTGAAGGAGGGAGCGCCTACGAGCAGTACTTC
.,TRBJ1-1,TRBV28,.,CASSWGVVGTEAFF,TGTGCCAGCAGCTGGGGGGTAGTAGGCACTGAAGCTTTCTTT
TRBD1,TRBJ2-7,TRBV15,.,CATSRDLRQGLYEQYF,TGTGCCACCAGCAGAGATCTACGACAGGGGCTATACGAGCAGTACTTC
TRBD2,TRBJ2-1,TRBV2,once,CASLAFGTSGSNEQFF,TGTGCCAGCTTGGCCTTTGGGACTAGCGGGAGCAATGAGCAGTTCTTC
TRBD2,TRBJ2-7,TRBV5-4,.,CASSLGLAGPDSYEQYF,TGTGCCAGCAGCTTGGGTCTAGCGGGACCCGACTCCTACGAGCAGTACTTC
TRBD1,TRBJ2-7,TRBV7-9,.,CASSFDRDHEQYF,TGTGCCAGCAGCTTCGACAGGGACCACGAGCAGTACTTC
.,TRBJ2-3,TRBV13,.,CASSQSGRTDTQYF,TGTGCCAGCAGCCAATCGGGGCGCACAGATACGCAGTATTTT
TRBD1,TRBJ2-1,TRBV10-3,.,CAISESTGAGAEQFF,TGTGCCATCAGTGAGTCGACAGGGGCCGGGGCTGAGCAGTTCTTC